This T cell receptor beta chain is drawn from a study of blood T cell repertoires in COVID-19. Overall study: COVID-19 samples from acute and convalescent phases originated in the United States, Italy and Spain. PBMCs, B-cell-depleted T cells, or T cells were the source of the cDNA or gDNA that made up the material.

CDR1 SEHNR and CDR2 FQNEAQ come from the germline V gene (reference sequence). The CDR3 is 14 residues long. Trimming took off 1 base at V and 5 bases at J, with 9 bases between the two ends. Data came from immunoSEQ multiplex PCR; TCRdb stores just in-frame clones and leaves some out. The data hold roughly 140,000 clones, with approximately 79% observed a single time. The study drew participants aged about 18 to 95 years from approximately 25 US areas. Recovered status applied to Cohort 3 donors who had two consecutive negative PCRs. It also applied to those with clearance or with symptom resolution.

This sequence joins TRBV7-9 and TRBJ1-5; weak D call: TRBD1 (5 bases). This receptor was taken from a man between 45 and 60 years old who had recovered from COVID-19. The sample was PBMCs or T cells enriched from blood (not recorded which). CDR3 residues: CASSLGGPDQPQHF. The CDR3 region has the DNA TGTGCCAGCAGCTTAGGGGGCCCAGATCAGCCCCAGCATTTT. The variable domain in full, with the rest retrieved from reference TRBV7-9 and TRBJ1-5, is DTGVSQNPRHKITKRGQNVTFRCDPISEHNRLYWYRQTLGQGPEFLTYFQNEAQLEKSRLLSDRFSAERPKGSFSTLEIQRTEQGDSAMYLCASSLGGPDQPQHFGDGTRLSIL.